The present T cell receptor beta chain was sequenced within a study of blood T cell repertoires in COVID-19. The CDR3 runs 15 residues. The V segment lost 8 bases and the J segment 6 bases; nucleotides outside the gene matches: 13. CDR1 and CDR2 from the germline V gene are SNHLY and FYNNEI. Original analysis: Reference gene primer amplification yielded estimated nucleated cell counts. The assay was immunoSEQ multiplex PCR, and TCRdb's table has in-frame clones only and misses some. V and J calls and clone size are given by that table; D and trimming were obtained from the DNA. Of over 150,000 clones detected, around nine tenths appear once; the ten largest clones hold 10%.

The TCR originated in a woman between 70 and 85 years old with COVID-19, enrolled during active disease. The sequenced sample consisted of peripheral blood. The chain links TRBV2 to TRBJ1-1, with TRBD1 matching over 9 bases. This CDR3 is CASGTGRTVNPEAFF. The CDR3 region has the DNA TGTGCCAGCGGGACAGGGCGGACGGTAAACCCTGAAGCTTTCTTT.